This T cell receptor (beta chain) was observed in a study of T cells of healthy individuals. Trimming removed 0 bases at V and 5 bases at J, with 17 bases between. The CDR3 loop spans 16 amino acids. The germline CDR1 and CDR2 sequences are SGDLS and YYNGEE. This clonotype came up many times. Each CDR3 protein gets one entry after TCRdb re-called the 5' RACE reads with MiXCR. The data contain over 95,000 distinct CDR3 sequences, approximately 15% of them seen just once; the ten biggest clones take up 6.2%. The origin of this receptor is a human donor in good health. V gene TRBV9 combines with J gene TRBJ2-5; a weak D match, TRBD1 (6 bases). The CDR3 nucleotides are TGTGCCAGCAGCGTAGGAGGGCAGGGGCAACGGGAGACCCAGTACTTC. It specifies CASSVGGQGQRETQYF.